This T cell receptor beta chain was sequenced during a study of blood T cell repertoires in COVID-19. Study-wide background: Acute-phase and convalescent COVID-19 samples originated in the United States, Italy and Spain. Sample material is recorded as cDNA or gDNA derived from T cells, B-cell-depleted T cells, or PBMCs.

The authors' processing: Counts of nucleated cells, estimated from reference gene primer amplification, were obtained. Using immunoSEQ multiplex PCR, the repertoire was profiled, and TCRdb retains in-frame clones only, with some absent. The D gene and trimming were derived from the DNA, and the V and J assignments and clone size from that table. Counted here are 85,000 to 130,000 clones, approximately 93% occurring once; the ten biggest clones make up about 1%. The sequence derives from a man in his sixties with acute or convalescent COVID-19. Sequences were obtained from peripheral blood.

In DNA, the CDR3 is TGTGCCAGCAGCCGGACAGGGGATGGCTACACCTTC. It specifies CASSRTGDGYTF. The chain uses TRBV3-1 (or the pseudogene TRBV3-2) and TRBJ1-2; 9 bases map to TRBD1. This CDR3 is built from 12 residues. Germline assignment: CDR1 LGHDT and CDR2 YNNKEL (reference sequence). J gave up 6 bases and V 4 bases, and 0 bases lay outside the gene matches.